These T cell receptor beta chains were read from a single sample in a study of shared clonotypes between healthy human individuals. TCRdb's copy holds only in-frame clones and misses some; the assay was immunoSEQ multiplex PCR. The table shows around 940,000 clones, with over 75% occurring only once. Sequenced sample: memory CD4+ T cells sorted from blood. The receptors stem from a man younger than 30 in good health. The CDR3 runs from the conserved cysteine through the conserved F or W. The D gene is left open where the match is weak. Size is stated for part of the rows, as once, few or many counts, or as a class when the clone is expanded.

J gene: TRBJ2-7
D gene: -
V gene: TRBV7-6
clone size: once
CDR3 length: 14
CDR3 protein: CASSPSWVAREQYF
CDR3 DNA: TGTGCCAGCAGCCCCTCCTGGGTCGCCCGCGAGCAGTACTTC

J gene: TRBJ2-7
D gene: -
V gene: TRBV28
clone size: -
CDR3 length: 16
CDR3 protein: CASSPSGGASSYEQYF
CDR3 DNA: TGTGCCAGCAGTCCATCAGGGGGGGCGAGCTCCTACGAGCAGTACTTC

J gene: TRBJ1-2
D gene: -
V gene: TRBV20-1
clone size: -
CDR3 length: 11
CDR3 protein: CSATRFDGYTF
CDR3 DNA: TGCAGTGCTACCCGCTTCGATGGCTACACCTTC

J gene: TRBJ1-2
D gene: -
V gene: TRBV5-4
clone size: -
CDR3 length: 13
CDR3 protein: CASSQDAAYGYTF
CDR3 DNA: TGTGCCAGCAGCCAGGACGCAGCATATGGCTACACCTTC

J gene: TRBJ2-3
D gene: -
V gene: TRBV12-5
clone size: -
CDR3 length: 12
CDR3 protein: CASGLVSITQYF
CDR3 DNA: TGTGCTAGTGGTTTGGTATCCATAACGCAGTATTTT

J gene: TRBJ2-1
D gene: -
V gene: TRBV5-1
clone size: few
CDR3 length: 14
CDR3 protein: CASSLAGTANEQFF
CDR3 DNA: TGCGCCAGCAGCTTGGCCGGGACGGCTAATGAGCAGTTCTTC

J gene: TRBJ1-4
D gene: -
V gene: TRBV28
clone size: -
CDR3 length: 14
CDR3 protein: CASRARQINEKLFF
CDR3 DNA: TGTGCCAGCAGAGCCCGGCAGATTAATGAAAAACTGTTTTTT

J gene: TRBJ1-2
D gene: -
V gene: TRBV5-1
clone size: few
CDR3 length: 12
CDR3 protein: CASTDGNYGYTF
CDR3 DNA: TGCGCCAGCACCGACGGTAACTATGGCTACACCTTC

J gene: TRBJ1-5
D gene: -
V gene: TRBV6-5
clone size: few
CDR3 length: 15
CDR3 protein: CASSPDLGGNQPQHF
CDR3 DNA: TGTGCCAGCAGTCCGGACCTCGGCGGCAATCAGCCCCAGCATTTT

J gene: TRBJ1-6
D gene: -
V gene: TRBV6-1
clone size: -
CDR3 length: 13
CDR3 protein: CASYGDRNSPLHF
CDR3 DNA: TGTGCCAGCTATGGGGACCGGAATTCACCCCTCCACTTT

J gene: TRBJ2-3
D gene: -
V gene: TRBV30
clone size: -
CDR3 length: 14
CDR3 protein: CAWSKGASTDTQYF
CDR3 DNA: TGTGCCTGGAGTAAGGGAGCTAGCACAGATACGCAGTATTTT

J gene: TRBJ1-6
D gene: -
V gene: TRBV5-5
clone size: -
CDR3 length: 17
CDR3 protein: CASSWAPPSSYNSPLHF
CDR3 DNA: TGTGCCAGCAGCTGGGCCCCCCCGAGCTCCTATAATTCACCCCTCCACTTT

J gene: TRBJ1-2
D gene: -
V gene: TRBV25-1
clone size: -
CDR3 length: 11
CDR3 protein: CASSDLIGYTF
CDR3 DNA: TGTGCCAGCAGTGATCTGATTGGCTACACCTTC

J gene: TRBJ2-7
D gene: TRBD2
V gene: TRBV10-2
clone size: -
CDR3 length: 15
CDR3 protein: CASRAYSGVSYEQYF
CDR3 DNA: TGCGCCAGCAGGGCATATAGCGGGGTCTCCTACGAGCAGTACTTC

J gene: TRBJ2-3
D gene: -
V gene: TRBV7-9
clone size: few
CDR3 length: 13
CDR3 protein: CASSHTGTDTQYF
CDR3 DNA: TGTGCCAGCAGCCACACGGGGACAGATACGCAGTATTTT

J gene: TRBJ1-2
D gene: -
V gene: TRBV29-1
clone size: few
CDR3 length: 14
CDR3 protein: CSAYYGTPNYGYTF
CDR3 DNA: TGCAGCGCCTATTACGGGACTCCTAACTATGGCTACACCTTC

J gene: TRBJ2-1
D gene: -
V gene: TRBV10-3
clone size: -
CDR3 length: 14
CDR3 protein: CAITPREKYNEQFF
CDR3 DNA: TGTGCCATCACCCCCCGGGAGAAATACAATGAGCAGTTCTTC

J gene: TRBJ1-5
D gene: TRBD1
V gene: TRBV6-5
clone size: -
CDR3 length: 13
CDR3 protein: CASGQGEGQPQHF
CDR3 DNA: TGTGCCAGTGGACAGGGCGAAGGGCAGCCCCAGCATTTT

J gene: TRBJ1-1
D gene: -
V gene: TRBV20-1
clone size: -
CDR3 length: 10
CDR3 protein: CSAVTAEAFF
CDR3 DNA: TGCAGTGCTGTAACAGCTGAAGCTTTCTTT

J gene: TRBJ2-7
D gene: TRBD2
V gene: TRBV4-1
clone size: -
CDR3 length: 15
CDR3 protein: CASSQAGLASYEQYF
CDR3 DNA: TGCGCCAGCAGCCAGGCGGGACTAGCGAGCTACGAGCAGTACTTC

J gene: TRBJ1-1
D gene: -
V gene: TRBV9
clone size: -
CDR3 length: 15
CDR3 protein: CASSYSGAGSTEAFF
CDR3 DNA: TGTGCCAGCAGCTATTCTGGGGCGGGGAGCACTGAAGCTTTCTTT

J gene: TRBJ2-7
D gene: TRBD2
V gene: TRBV10-3
clone size: -
CDR3 length: 14
CDR3 protein: CAISGTSGRNEQYF
CDR3 DNA: TGTGCCATCAGTGGGACTAGCGGGAGAAACGAGCAGTACTTC

J gene: TRBJ2-7
D gene: -
V gene: TRBV11-3
clone size: -
CDR3 length: 14
CDR3 protein: CASSLGGGSYEQYF
CDR3 DNA: TGTGCCAGCAGCTTAGGCGGAGGCTCCTACGAGCAGTACTTC

J gene: TRBJ1-2
D gene: -
V gene: TRBV6-1
clone size: -
CDR3 length: 13
CDR3 protein: CASSAGQTYGYTF
CDR3 DNA: TGTGCCAGCAGCGCCGGACAAACCTATGGCTACACCTTC

J gene: TRBJ1-6
D gene: TRBD1
V gene: TRBV30
clone size: -
CDR3 length: 15
CDR3 protein: CAWSPGTGARSPLHF
CDR3 DNA: TGTGCCTGGAGTCCCGGGACAGGGGCGAGATCACCCCTCCACTTT

J gene: TRBJ2-3
D gene: TRBD2
V gene: TRBV9
clone size: -
CDR3 length: 17
CDR3 protein: CASSVGLAGASTDTQYF
CDR3 DNA: TGTGCCAGCAGCGTAGGGCTAGCGGGCGCTAGCACAGATACGCAGTATTTT

J gene: TRBJ2-2
D gene: -
V gene: TRBV7-2
clone size: -
CDR3 length: 15
CDR3 protein: CASSAPPRGTGELFF
CDR3 DNA: TGTGCCAGCAGCGCGCCCCCCAGGGGCACCGGGGAGCTGTTTTTT

J gene: TRBJ2-1
D gene: -
V gene: TRBV7-9
clone size: once
CDR3 length: 15
CDR3 protein: CASSLGVGQTNEQFF
CDR3 DNA: TGTGCCAGCAGCTTAGGGGTCGGGCAGACAAATGAGCAGTTCTTC

J gene: TRBJ1-4
D gene: -
V gene: TRBV19
clone size: once
CDR3 length: 15
CDR3 protein: CASSIGGLDNEKLFF
CDR3 DNA: TGTGCCAGTAGTATTGGGGGTTTGGATAATGAAAAACTGTTTTTT

J gene: TRBJ1-3
D gene: -
V gene: TRBV10-3
clone size: -
CDR3 length: 13
CDR3 protein: CATWGVSGNTIYF
CDR3 DNA: TGTGCCACGTGGGGGGTCTCTGGAAACACCATATATTTT

J gene: TRBJ2-5
D gene: -
V gene: TRBV9
clone size: -
CDR3 length: 14
CDR3 protein: CASSVGATKETQYF
CDR3 DNA: TGTGCCAGCAGCGTAGGGGCGACTAAAGAGACCCAGTACTTC

J gene: TRBJ2-3
D gene: -
V gene: TRBV5-4
clone size: -
CDR3 length: 15
CDR3 protein: CASSFPVRGTDTQYF
CDR3 DNA: TGTGCCAGCAGCTTCCCCGTCCGTGGCACAGATACGCAGTATTTT

J gene: TRBJ2-3
D gene: TRBD2
V gene: TRBV5-1
clone size: few
CDR3 length: 15
CDR3 protein: CASSQTSGGQNTQYF
CDR3 DNA: TGCGCCAGCAGCCAGACTAGCGGGGGACAAAATACGCAGTATTTT

J gene: TRBJ2-3
D gene: -
V gene: TRBV7-9
clone size: -
CDR3 length: 11
CDR3 protein: CASSRVDTQYF
CDR3 DNA: TGTGCCAGCAGCCGAGTAGATACGCAGTATTTT

J gene: TRBJ1-5
D gene: -
V gene: TRBV19
clone size: few
CDR3 length: 16
CDR3 protein: CASSILSTGKNQPQHF
CDR3 DNA: TGTGCCAGTAGTATTTTATCCACAGGGAAGAATCAGCCCCAGCATTTT

J gene: TRBJ1-1
D gene: -
V gene: TRBV28
clone size: few
CDR3 length: 14
CDR3 protein: CASSALTGARGAFF
CDR3 DNA: TGTGCCAGCAGTGCGCTAACCGGGGCCCGGGGAGCTTTCTTT

J gene: TRBJ2-5
D gene: -
V gene: TRBV2
clone size: few
CDR3 length: 14
CDR3 protein: CASRPMVVFPTQYF
CDR3 DNA: TGTGCCAGCAGGCCGATGGTGGTCTTCCCGACCCAGTACTTC

J gene: TRBJ2-1
D gene: -
V gene: TRBV5-4
clone size: -
CDR3 length: 17
CDR3 protein: CASSSKRAGYAQTEQFF
CDR3 DNA: TGTGCCAGCAGCTCCAAACGGGCGGGGTACGCCCAAACTGAGCAGTTCTTC

J gene: TRBJ2-2
D gene: -
V gene: TRBV2
clone size: -
CDR3 length: 15
CDR3 protein: CASSSLRGFTGELFF
CDR3 DNA: TGTGCCAGCAGCTCCTTGAGGGGTTTTACCGGGGAGCTGTTTTTT

J gene: TRBJ2-2
D gene: -
V gene: TRBV5-8
clone size: -
CDR3 length: 12
CDR3 protein: CASSSTPGELFF
CDR3 DNA: TGTGCCAGCAGCTCTACACCCGGGGAGCTGTTTTTT

J gene: TRBJ1-4
D gene: TRBD1
V gene: TRBV19
clone size: -
CDR3 length: 16
CDR3 protein: CASKKGAAKSNEKLFF
CDR3 DNA: TGTGCCAGCAAGAAGGGGGCAGCAAAATCTAATGAAAAACTGTTTTTT

J gene: TRBJ1-3
D gene: -
V gene: TRBV7-8
clone size: -
CDR3 length: 17
CDR3 protein: CASSLEEIQFSGNTIYF
CDR3 DNA: TGTGCCAGCAGCTTAGAAGAAATACAGTTCTCTGGAAACACCATATATTTT

J gene: TRBJ2-5
D gene: TRBD1
V gene: TRBV5-6
clone size: few
CDR3 length: 14
CDR3 protein: CASSLGQGSETQYF
CDR3 DNA: TGTGCCAGCAGCTTGGGACAGGGGAGCGAGACCCAGTACTTC

J gene: TRBJ1-4
D gene: -
V gene: TRBV18
clone size: -
CDR3 length: 15
CDR3 protein: CASGEDRSTNEKLFF
CDR3 DNA: TGTGCCAGCGGCGAGGATAGGAGCACTAATGAAAAACTGTTTTTT

J gene: TRBJ1-6
D gene: -
V gene: TRBV6-1
clone size: -
CDR3 length: 13
CDR3 protein: CASSVYSNSPLHF
CDR3 DNA: TGTGCCAGCAGTGTTTACAGTAATTCACCCCTCCACTTT

J gene: TRBJ2-1
D gene: TRBD1
V gene: TRBV27
clone size: -
CDR3 length: 13
CDR3 protein: CASSSGTDNEQFF
CDR3 DNA: TGTGCCAGCAGTTCCGGGACAGACAATGAGCAGTTCTTC

J gene: TRBJ2-3
D gene: TRBD2
V gene: TRBV10-3
clone size: -
CDR3 length: 13
CDR3 protein: CAISAGREDTQYF
CDR3 DNA: TGTGCCATCAGTGCAGGGAGGGAAGATACGCAGTATTTT

J gene: TRBJ2-2
D gene: -
V gene: TRBV5-1
clone size: -
CDR3 length: 15
CDR3 protein: CASSQRRQDTGELFF
CDR3 DNA: TGCGCCAGCAGCCAGAGGAGACAAGACACCGGGGAGCTGTTTTTT

J gene: TRBJ1-3
D gene: -
V gene: TRBV30
clone size: -
CDR3 length: 15
CDR3 protein: CAWRNGGSPGNTIYF
CDR3 DNA: TGTGCCTGGAGAAACGGGGGCAGCCCTGGAAACACCATATATTTT

J gene: TRBJ2-6
D gene: TRBD2
V gene: TRBV15
clone size: -
CDR3 length: 20
CDR3 protein: CATSRDVGTGGPSGANVLTF
CDR3 DNA: TGTGCCACCAGCAGAGATGTCGGGACGGGGGGGCCGTCTGGGGCCAACGTCCTGACTTTC

J gene: TRBJ2-1
D gene: TRBD1
V gene: TRBV5-1
clone size: -
CDR3 length: 15
CDR3 protein: CASSPPGQGVHEQFF
CDR3 DNA: TGCGCCAGCAGCCCGCCGGGACAGGGGGTTCATGAGCAGTTCTTC

J gene: TRBJ2-5
D gene: -
V gene: TRBV7-9
clone size: -
CDR3 length: 15
CDR3 protein: CASSWTGFSVETQYF
CDR3 DNA: TGTGCCAGCAGCTGGACGGGGTTCTCCGTGGAAACCCAGTACTTC

J gene: TRBJ2-7
D gene: -
V gene: TRBV30
clone size: -
CDR3 length: 12
CDR3 protein: CAWSVGRGEQYF
CDR3 DNA: TGTGCCTGGAGTGTGGGCCGGGGCGAGCAGTACTTC

J gene: TRBJ1-2
D gene: -
V gene: TRBV6-5
clone size: -
CDR3 length: 14
CDR3 protein: CASSYGRGYYGYTF
CDR3 DNA: TGTGCCAGCAGTTACGGGAGGGGTTACTATGGCTACACCTTC

J gene: TRBJ1-2
D gene: TRBD1
V gene: TRBV30
clone size: -
CDR3 length: 19
CDR3 protein: CAWRKTLGSSTGANYGYTF
CDR3 DNA: TGTGCCTGGAGGAAGACCTTAGGGTCGTCCACAGGGGCTAACTATGGCTACACCTTC